This T cell receptor beta chain comes out of a study of blood T cells in healthy people across ages. Turning to the study itself: Per every two T cells, about one barcoded beta molecule was captured by template switching.

With a J-beta primer mix and a sample-barcoded 5' primer, a second PCR ran about 7 to 11 cycles. TCRdb re-analysed the 5' RACE reads in MiXCR, keeping a single row per CDR3 protein. The table includes approximately 1,700,000 distinct CDR3 sequences, approximately 40% detected once. This clonotype showed up just a few times. This TCR came from a human donor in good health. Material: blood.

Written as DNA, the CDR3 is TGTGCCAGCAGATTCTCAGGGGACAGCAGCCAGCCCCAGCATTTT. Translation gives CASRFSGDSSQPQHF. V gene TRBV7-2 combines with J gene TRBJ1-5; TRBD1 aligns across 7 bases. Trimming removed 6 bases from V and 7 bases from J; junction bases left unmatched: 12. Germline loops: CDR1 SGHTA, CDR2 FQGNSA. There are 15 residues in the CDR3.